Listed below are T cell receptor beta chains from one sample, sequenced in a study of T cell responses to AZD1222 COVID-19 vaccine. Method: immunoSEQ multiplex PCR; TCRdb's copy keeps in-frame clones and lacks some. Counted here are some 150,000 clones, approximately 90% occurring once; the ten biggest clones make up approximately 15%. This sample comprised peripheral blood, obtained on day 0 of AZD1222 vaccination. Source of these receptors: an adult in good health. Both conserved end residues are part of each CDR3. The D gene is left open where the match is weak. Clone size is given for some rows only: seen once, a few or many times, or a class if the clone is expanded.

D	size	V	J	CDR3	DNA
-	-	TRBV9	TRBJ1-2	CASSVELGGGYGYTF	TGTGCCAGCAGCGTAGAGCTGGGCGGAGGGTATGGCTACACCTTC
TRBD1	-	TRBV24-1	TRBJ1-3	CATSDLTGAIYF	TGTGCCACCAGTGACCTCACAGGGGCCATATATTTT
-	once	TRBV19	TRBJ1-1	CASTAWTQNTEAFF	TGTGCCAGCACCGCATGGACACAGAACACTGAAGCTTTCTTT
TRBD1	-	TRBV5-5	TRBJ1-1	CASRGTGRAFF	TGTGCCAGCAGAGGGACAGGGAGAGCTTTCTTT
-	-	TRBV7-3	TRBJ1-1	CASSSQMNTEAFF	TGTGCCAGCAGCTCCCAGATGAACACTGAAGCTTTCTTT
-	-	TRBV11-2	TRBJ1-2	CASSREGNGYTF	TGTGCCAGCAGCCGAGAAGGGAATGGCTACACCTTC
-	-	TRBV28	TRBJ1-2	CASSFQGFYTF	TGTGCCAGCAGTTTCCAGGGTTTCTACACCTTC
TRBD2	-	TRBV7-2	TRBJ2-2	CASSSQGRTSLPTGELFF	TGTGCCAGCAGCTCACAGGGTAGGACTAGCTTGCCTACCGGGGAGCTGTTTTTT
-	-	TRBV4-1	TRBJ1-6	CASSQDRGNSPLHF	TGCGCCAGCAGCCAAGACAGGGGAAATTCACCCCTCCACTTT
-	-	TRBV11-2	TRBJ1-5	CASSLVGGSNQPQHF	TGTGCCAGCAGCTTAGTGGGGGGCAGCAATCAGCCCCAGCATTTT
-	-	TRBV19	TRBJ1-1	CASIKGGATEAFF	TGTGCCAGTATCAAGGGGGGGGCTACTGAAGCTTTCTTT
TRBD1	-	TRBV4-1	TRBJ2-1	CASSHRDRGHNEQFF	TGCGCCAGCAGCCATCGGGACAGGGGCCACAATGAGCAGTTCTTC
-	once	TRBV19	TRBJ2-1	CASSSQVNNEQFF	TGTGCCAGTAGTTCTCAGGTCAACAATGAGCAGTTCTTC
-	many	TRBV21-1	TRBJ1-4	CARVTSDGQSNEKLFF	TGTGCCAGAGTAACTTCAGATGGGCAGAGTAATGAAAAACTGTTTTTT
-	-	TRBV27	TRBJ1-2	CATSINPAYGYTF	TGTGCCACGTCCATTAACCCTGCATATGGCTACACCTTC
-	once	TRBV7-9	TRBJ1-1	CASSLGVYTEAFF	TGTGCCAGCAGCTTAGGGGTTTATACTGAAGCTTTCTTT
-	-	TRBV19	TRBJ1-5	CASLMGQGRSNQPQHF	TGTGCCAGTCTCATGGGGCAGGGACGTAGCAATCAGCCCCAGCATTTT
-	-	TRBV7-7	TRBJ2-5	CASSLTPTAGLETQYF	TGTGCTAGCAGCTTAACCCCCACGGCGGGCCTAGAGACCCAGTACTTC
-	-	TRBV5-1	TRBJ2-5	CASSFNGAVETQYF	TGCGCCAGCAGCTTCAACGGGGCCGTTGAGACCCAGTACTTC
-	-	TRBV19	TRBJ2-1	CASSIEPSGLNEQFF	TGTGCCAGTAGTATAGAACCGTCAGGGCTGAATGAGCAGTTCTTC
-	-	TRBV6-5	TRBJ1-5	CASSPTAFGNQPQHF	TGTGCCAGCAGTCCTACCGCTTTCGGCAATCAGCCCCAGCATTTT
-	-	TRBV7-9	TRBJ2-2	CASSLWPTNTGELFF	TGTGCCAGCAGCTTATGGCCCACGAACACCGGGGAGCTGTTTTTT
-	-	TRBV5-1	TRBJ2-5	CASSVSGETQYF	TGCGCCAGCAGCGTTAGCGGAGAGACCCAGTACTTC
TRBD1	once	TRBV7-6	TRBJ1-1	CASSRAGGMAEAFF	TGTGCCAGCAGCAGAGCAGGGGGCATGGCTGAAGCTTTCTTT
-	-	TRBV6-5	TRBJ1-1	CASSYSRNTEAFF	TGTGCCAGCAGTTACTCAAGGAACACTGAAGCTTTCTTT
-	-	TRBV9	TRBJ1-6	CASSSTSSYNSPLHF	TGTGCTAGCAGCTCGACCAGCTCCTATAATTCACCCCTCCACTTT
-	-	TRBV13	TRBJ2-5	CASSLRSPQETQYF	TGTGCCAGCAGCTTAAGATCTCCCCAAGAGACCCAGTACTTC
-	-	TRBV28	TRBJ1-1	CASRAGRGPNTEAFF	TGTGCCAGCAGAGCCGGGAGGGGTCCGAACACTGAAGCTTTCTTT
TRBD1	-	TRBV19	TRBJ2-7	CASSDTGGYEQYF	TGTGCCAGTAGTGATACAGGGGGCTACGAGCAGTACTTC
TRBD2	-	TRBV9	TRBJ2-5	CASSVGAGGGRETQYF	TGTGCCAGCAGCGTAGGTGCGGGGGGTGGGAGAGAGACCCAGTACTTC
-	-	TRBV9	TRBJ2-5	CASSAFRGLAYQETQYF	TGTGCCAGCAGCGCATTCAGGGGCCTGGCGTACCAAGAGACCCAGTACTTC
-	-	TRBV18	TRBJ2-3	CASSLSREPFHRKGAKNTQYF	TGTGCCAGCTCACTGTCCCGGGAGCCGTTCCACCGTAAGGGAGCCAAAAATACGCAGTATTTT
TRBD2	-	TRBV2	TRBJ2-2	CASSAVSGGTGELFF	TGTGCCAGCAGTGCGGTTAGCGGGGGGACCGGGGAGCTGTTTTTT
-	-	TRBV4-1	TRBJ1-3	CASSRGGNTIYF	TGCGCCAGCAGCCGAGGTGGAAACACCATATATTTT
TRBD1	few	TRBV9	TRBJ1-2	CASSPGRTGGANYGYTF	TGTGCCAGCAGCCCAGGTCGGACAGGGGGAGCTAACTATGGCTACACCTTC
-	-	TRBV11-2	TRBJ2-5	CASSFQETQYF	TGTGCCAGCAGCTTCCAAGAGACCCAGTACTTC
-	-	TRBV18	TRBJ1-5	CASSSSSDQPQHF	TGTGCCAGCTCATCCTCTAGCGATCAGCCCCAGCATTTT
-	-	TRBV12-5	TRBJ2-7	CASGSGPYEQYF	TGTGCTAGTGGTTCGGGACCTTACGAGCAGTACTTC
-	-	TRBV7-2	TRBJ1-5	CASSPQGYQPQHF	TGTGCCAGCAGCCCCCAGGGGTATCAGCCCCAGCATTTT
TRBD1	-	TRBV7-8	TRBJ1-1	CASSSRARQGLSATEAFF	TGTGCCAGCAGCTCACGCGCCAGACAGGGACTGAGTGCCACTGAAGCTTTCTTT
-	-	TRBV5-1	TRBJ2-7	CASSFGQLYDEQYF	TGCGCCAGCAGCTTTGGACAGTTGTACGACGAGCAGTACTTC
TRBD2	-	TRBV7-9	TRBJ2-5	CASSLNRVSGGRQETQYF	TGTGCCAGCAGCTTAAATCGCGTTAGCGGGGGCCGACAAGAGACCCAGTACTTC
-	-	TRBV11-1	TRBJ2-1	CASSLSSQLNEQFF	TGTGCCAGCAGCTTAAGTAGCCAGCTCAATGAGCAGTTCTTC
TRBD1	-	TRBV11-1	TRBJ1-1	CASSQRTGGITEAFF	TGTGCCAGCAGCCAACGGACAGGGGGCATCACTGAAGCTTTCTTT
-	-	TRBV11-2	TRBJ2-5	CASSLQGETQYF	TGTGCCAGCAGCTTACAGGGAGAGACCCAGTACTTC
-	-	TRBV3-1/TRBV3-2	TRBJ1-3	CASSQGDGNTIYF	TGTGCCAGCAGCCAGGGGGATGGAAACACCATATATTTT
TRBD1	-	TRBV3-1/TRBV3-2	TRBJ1-2	CASSPWDRGWAGYTF	TGTGCCAGCAGCCCTTGGGACAGGGGATGGGCTGGCTACACCTTC
TRBD2	-	TRBV7-8	TRBJ2-1	CASSFLASGPLFYNEQFF	TGTGCCAGCAGCTTTCTGGCTAGCGGCCCATTATTCTACAATGAGCAGTTCTTC
TRBD1	few	TRBV15	TRBJ2-5	CATSRASGGSETQYF	TGTGCCACCAGCAGAGCGTCAGGGGGCTCGGAGACCCAGTACTTC
-	-	TRBV5-1	TRBJ1-6	CASSGRGNSPLHF	TGCGCCAGCAGCGGCCGCGGGAATTCACCCCTCCACTTT